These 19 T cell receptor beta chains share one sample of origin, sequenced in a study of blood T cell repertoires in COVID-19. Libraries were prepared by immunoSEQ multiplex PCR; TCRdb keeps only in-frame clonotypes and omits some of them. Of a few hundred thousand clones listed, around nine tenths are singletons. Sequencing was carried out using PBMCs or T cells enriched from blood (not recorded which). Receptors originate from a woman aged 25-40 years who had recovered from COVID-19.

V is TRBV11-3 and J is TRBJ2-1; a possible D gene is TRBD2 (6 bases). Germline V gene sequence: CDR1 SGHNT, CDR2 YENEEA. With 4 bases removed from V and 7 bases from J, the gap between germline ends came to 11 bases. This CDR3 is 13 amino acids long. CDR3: CASSSISGNEQFF. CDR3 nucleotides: TGTGCCAGCAGCTCCATTAGCGGAAATGAGCAGTTCTTC.

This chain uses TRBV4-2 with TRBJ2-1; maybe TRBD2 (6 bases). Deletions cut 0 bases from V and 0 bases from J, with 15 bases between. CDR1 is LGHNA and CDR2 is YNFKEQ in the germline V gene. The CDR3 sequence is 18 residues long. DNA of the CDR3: TGTGCCAGCAGCCAAGAGGGTCGGCGGGGAAGCTCCTACAATGAGCAGTTCTTC. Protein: CASSQEGRRGSSYNEQFF.

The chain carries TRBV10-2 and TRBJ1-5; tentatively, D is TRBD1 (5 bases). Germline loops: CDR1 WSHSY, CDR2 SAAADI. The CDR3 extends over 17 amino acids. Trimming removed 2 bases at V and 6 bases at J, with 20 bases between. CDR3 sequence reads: CASSERVWGREAQPQHF. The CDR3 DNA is TGCGCCAGCAGTGAGCGGGTCTGGGGCAGGGAGGCTCAGCCCCAGCATTTT.

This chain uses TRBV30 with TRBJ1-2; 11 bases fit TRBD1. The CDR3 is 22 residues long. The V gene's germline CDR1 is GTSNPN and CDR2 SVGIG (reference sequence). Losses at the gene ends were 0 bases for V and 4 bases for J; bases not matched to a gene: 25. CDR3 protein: CAWSVRAIISGQGALRGYGYTF. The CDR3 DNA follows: TGTGCCTGGAGTGTCCGGGCCATAATATCTGGACAGGGGGCCCTGAGGGGCTATGGCTACACCTTC.

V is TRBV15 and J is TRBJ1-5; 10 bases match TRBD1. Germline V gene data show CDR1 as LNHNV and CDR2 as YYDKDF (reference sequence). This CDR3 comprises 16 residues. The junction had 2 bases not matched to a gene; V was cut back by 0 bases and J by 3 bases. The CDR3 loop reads CATSREDRGLNQPQHF. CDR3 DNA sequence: TGTGCCACCAGCAGAGAAGACAGGGGGCTCAATCAGCCCCAGCATTTT.

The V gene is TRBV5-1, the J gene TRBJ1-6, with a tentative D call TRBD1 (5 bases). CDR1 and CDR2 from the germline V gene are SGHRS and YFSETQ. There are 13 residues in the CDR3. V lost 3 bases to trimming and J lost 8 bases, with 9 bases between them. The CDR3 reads CASSSGQDSPLHF. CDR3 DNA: TGCGCCAGCAGCTCCGGACAAGATTCACCCCTCCACTTT.

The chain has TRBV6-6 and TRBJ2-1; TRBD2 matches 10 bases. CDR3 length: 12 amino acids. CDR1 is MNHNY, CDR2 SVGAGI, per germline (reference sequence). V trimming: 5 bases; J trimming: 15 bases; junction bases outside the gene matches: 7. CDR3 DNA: TGTGCCAGCAGTCAGGCTAGCGGGGGTATGTTCTTC. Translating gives CASSQASGGMFF.

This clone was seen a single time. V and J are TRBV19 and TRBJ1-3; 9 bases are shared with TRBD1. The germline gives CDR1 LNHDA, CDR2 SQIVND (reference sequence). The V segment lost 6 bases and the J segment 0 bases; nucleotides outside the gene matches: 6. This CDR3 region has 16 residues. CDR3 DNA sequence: TGTGCCAGTAGCTGGGGACAGGGCGCCTCTGGAAACACCATATATTTT. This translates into CASSWGQGASGNTIYF.

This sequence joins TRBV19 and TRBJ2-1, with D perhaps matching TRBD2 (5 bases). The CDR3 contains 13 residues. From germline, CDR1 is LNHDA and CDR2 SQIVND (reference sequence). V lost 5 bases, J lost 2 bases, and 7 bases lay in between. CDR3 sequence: CASSALAYNEQFF. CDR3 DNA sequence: TGTGCCAGTAGTGCACTAGCCTACAATGAGCAGTTCTTC. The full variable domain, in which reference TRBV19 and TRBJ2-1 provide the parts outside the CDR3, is DGGITQSPKYLFRKEGQNVTLSCEQNLNHDAMYWYRQDPGQGLRLIYYSQIVNDFQKGDIAEGYSVSREKKESFPLTVTSAQKNPTAFYLCASSALAYNEQFFGPGTRLTVL.

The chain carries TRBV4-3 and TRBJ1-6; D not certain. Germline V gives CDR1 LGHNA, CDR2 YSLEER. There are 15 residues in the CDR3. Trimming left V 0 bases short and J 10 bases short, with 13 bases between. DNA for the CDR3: TGCGCCAGCAGCCAAGATCCGGGTCTTCGGTCACCCCTCCACTTT. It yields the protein CASSQDPGLRSPLHF.

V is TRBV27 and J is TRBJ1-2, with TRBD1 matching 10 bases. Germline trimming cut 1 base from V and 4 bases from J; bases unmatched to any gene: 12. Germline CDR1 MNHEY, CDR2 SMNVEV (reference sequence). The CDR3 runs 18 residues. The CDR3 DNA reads TGTGCCAGCAGTTTATTAGGACAGGGGGATTCAGGGTTCTATGGCTACACCTTC. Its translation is CASSLLGQGDSGFYGYTF.

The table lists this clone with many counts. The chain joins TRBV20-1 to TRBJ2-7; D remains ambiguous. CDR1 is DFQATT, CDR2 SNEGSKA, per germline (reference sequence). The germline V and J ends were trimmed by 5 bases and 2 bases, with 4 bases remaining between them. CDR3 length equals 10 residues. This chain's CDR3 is CSAGPYEQYF. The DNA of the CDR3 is TGCAGTGCTGGCCCCTACGAGCAGTACTTC.

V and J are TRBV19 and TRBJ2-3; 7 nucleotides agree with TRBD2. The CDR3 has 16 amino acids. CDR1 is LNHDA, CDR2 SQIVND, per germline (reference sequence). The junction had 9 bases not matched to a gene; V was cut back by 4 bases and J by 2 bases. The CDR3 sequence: CASSTLGGAPTDTQYF. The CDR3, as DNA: TGTGCCAGTAGTACCCTGGGAGGGGCCCCCACAGATACGCAGTATTTT.

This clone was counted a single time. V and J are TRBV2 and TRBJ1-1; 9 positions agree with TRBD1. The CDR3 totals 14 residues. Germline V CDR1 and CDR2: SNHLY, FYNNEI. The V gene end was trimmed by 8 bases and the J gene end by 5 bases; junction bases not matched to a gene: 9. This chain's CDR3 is CASGVQGAGTEAFF. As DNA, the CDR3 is TGTGCCAGCGGGGTACAGGGGGCGGGAACTGAAGCTTTCTTT. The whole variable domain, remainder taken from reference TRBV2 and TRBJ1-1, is EPEVTQTPSHQVTQMGQEVILRCVPISNHLYFYWYRQILGQKVEFLVSFYNNEISEKSEIFDDQFSVERPDGSNFTLKIRSTKLEDSAMYFCASGVQGAGTEAFFGQGTRLTVV.

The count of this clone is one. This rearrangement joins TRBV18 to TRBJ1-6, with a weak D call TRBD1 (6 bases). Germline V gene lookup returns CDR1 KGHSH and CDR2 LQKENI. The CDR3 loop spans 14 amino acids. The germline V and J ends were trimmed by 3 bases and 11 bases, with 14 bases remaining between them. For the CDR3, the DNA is TGTGCCAGCTCACCCACAGGGAAACTCGCACCCCTCCACTTT. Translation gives CASSPTGKLAPLHF.

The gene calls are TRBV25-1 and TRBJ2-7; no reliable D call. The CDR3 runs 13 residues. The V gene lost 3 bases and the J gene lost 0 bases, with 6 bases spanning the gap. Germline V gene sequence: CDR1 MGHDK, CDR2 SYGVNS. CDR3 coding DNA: TGTGCCAGCAGTGACCGACACTCCTACGAGCAGTACTTC. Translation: CASSDRHSYEQYF.

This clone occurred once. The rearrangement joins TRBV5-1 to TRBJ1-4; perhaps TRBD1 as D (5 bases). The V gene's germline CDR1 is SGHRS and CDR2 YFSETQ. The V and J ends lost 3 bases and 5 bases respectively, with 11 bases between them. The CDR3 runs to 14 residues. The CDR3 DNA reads TGCGCCAGCAGCTCGGGACTGGAGAATGAAAAACTGTTTTTT. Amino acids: CASSSGLENEKLFF. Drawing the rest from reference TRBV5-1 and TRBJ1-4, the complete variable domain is KAGVTQTPRYLIKTRGQQVTLSCSPISGHRSVSWYQQTPGQGLQFLFEYFSETQRNKGNFPGRFSGRQFSNSRSEMNVSTLELGDSALYLCASSSGLENEKLFFGSGTQLSVL.

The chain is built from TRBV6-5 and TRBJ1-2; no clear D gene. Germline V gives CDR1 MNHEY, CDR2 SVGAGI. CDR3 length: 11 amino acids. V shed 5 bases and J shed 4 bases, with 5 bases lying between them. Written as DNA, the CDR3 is TGTGCCAGCAGTATCGGCTATGGCTACACCTTC. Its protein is CASSIGYGYTF.

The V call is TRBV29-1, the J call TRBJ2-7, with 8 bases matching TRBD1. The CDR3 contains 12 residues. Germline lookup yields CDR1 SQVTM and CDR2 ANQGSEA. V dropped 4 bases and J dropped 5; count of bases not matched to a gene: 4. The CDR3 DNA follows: TGCAGCGTTGTGGCCAGGGGGCACGAGCAGTACTTC. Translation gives CSVVARGHEQYF.